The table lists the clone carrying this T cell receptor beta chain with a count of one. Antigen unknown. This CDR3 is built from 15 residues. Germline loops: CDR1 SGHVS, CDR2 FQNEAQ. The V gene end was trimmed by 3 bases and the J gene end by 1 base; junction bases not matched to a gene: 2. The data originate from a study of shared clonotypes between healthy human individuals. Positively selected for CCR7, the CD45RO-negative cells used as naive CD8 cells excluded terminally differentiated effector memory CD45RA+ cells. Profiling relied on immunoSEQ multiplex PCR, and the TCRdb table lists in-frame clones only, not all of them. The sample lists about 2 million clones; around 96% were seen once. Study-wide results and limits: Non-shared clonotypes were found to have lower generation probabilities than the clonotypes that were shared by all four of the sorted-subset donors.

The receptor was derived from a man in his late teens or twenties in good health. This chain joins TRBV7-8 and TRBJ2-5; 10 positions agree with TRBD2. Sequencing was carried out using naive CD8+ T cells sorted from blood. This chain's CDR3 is CASSFPSGSQETQYF. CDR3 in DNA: TGTGCCAGCAGCTTTCCTAGCGGGAGCCAAGAGACCCAGTACTTC.